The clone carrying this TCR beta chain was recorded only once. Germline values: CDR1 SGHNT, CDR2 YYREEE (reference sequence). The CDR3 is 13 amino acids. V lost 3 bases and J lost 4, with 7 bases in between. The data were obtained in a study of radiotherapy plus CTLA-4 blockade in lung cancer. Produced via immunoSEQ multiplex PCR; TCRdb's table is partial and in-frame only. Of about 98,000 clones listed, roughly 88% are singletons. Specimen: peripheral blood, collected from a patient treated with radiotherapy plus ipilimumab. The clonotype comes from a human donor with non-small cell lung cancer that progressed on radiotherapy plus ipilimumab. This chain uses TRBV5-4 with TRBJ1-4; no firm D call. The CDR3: CASSSGINEKLFF. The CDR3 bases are TGTGCCAGCAGCTCCGGCATTAATGAAAAACTGTTTTTT.